This is a list of T cell receptor beta chains from one sample in a study of blood T cell repertoires in COVID-19. Assay: immunoSEQ multiplex PCR; the TCRdb copy retains only in-frame clones and omits some. This sample has around 150,000 clones, with roughly 90% found just once. Sequencing used peripheral blood. Receptor source: a man aged 55-75 years with acute or convalescent COVID-19. Each CDR3 is given with its conserved first and last residue. D genes are given only for firm matches. Clone sizes are given selectively: once, few, many, or a class where the clone is expanded.

D gene	clone size	V gene	CDR3 length	J gene	CDR3 DNA	CDR3 protein
-	-	TRBV21-1	18	TRBJ2-7	TGTGCCAGCAGCAACTGGCGGGACAGGGCCCAGGAATCCTACGAGCAGTACTTC	CASSNWRDRAQESYEQYF
TRBD2	-	TRBV6-5	15	TRBJ2-1	TGTGCCAGCAGTTACTCTAGCGGGGGGCACAATGAGCAGTTCTTC	CASSYSSGGHNEQFF
-	-	TRBV6-4	15	TRBJ1-1	TGTGCCAGCAGGAGACACAATTCAGGGGACACTGAAGCTTTCTTT	CASRRHNSGDTEAFF
TRBD1	-	TRBV2	15	TRBJ2-3	TGTGCCAGCAGCCCCGACAGGGGGAGCTTCGATACGCAGTATTTT	CASSPDRGSFDTQYF
-	-	TRBV10-3	14	TRBJ2-1	TGTGCCATCAGTGAGATGGAACAGTCTAATGAGCAGTTCTTC	CAISEMEQSNEQFF
-	once	TRBV15	14	TRBJ1-1	TGTGCCACCAGCAGAGATCCGGGGTACACTGAAGCTTTCTTT	CATSRDPGYTEAFF
TRBD2	-	TRBV5-1	15	TRBJ2-1	TGCGCCAGCAGCTTGGAGACTAGCGGGGGGAATGAGCAGTTCTTC	CASSLETSGGNEQFF
-	-	TRBV5-1	14	TRBJ1-1	TGCGCCAGCTCACCGACCACGGGGATTCCCGAAGCTTTCTTT	CASSPTTGIPEAFF
TRBD1	-	TRBV5-1	14	TRBJ2-3	TGCGCCAGCAGCTTGGGACAGGGGTTAGATACGCAGTATTTT	CASSLGQGLDTQYF
TRBD1	-	TRBV6-5	14	TRBJ1-2	TGTGCCAGCAGCAAGGGGGCTAGGGGGTCTGGCTACACCTTC	CASSKGARGSGYTF
TRBD1	-	TRBV5-1	16	TRBJ1-1	TGCGCCAGCAGCTTGAGGGCAGGGGGCTGGAACACTGAAGCTTTCTTT	CASSLRAGGWNTEAFF
-	once	TRBV6-6	14	TRBJ1-2	TGTGCCAGCACCCCCTTGACAGCCAACTATGGCTACACCTTC	CASTPLTANYGYTF
TRBD1	-	TRBV7-9	14	TRBJ1-3	TGTGCCAGCAGCCCCGGGACAGATGGAAACACCATATATTTT	CASSPGTDGNTIYF
-	-	TRBV30	12	TRBJ1-2	TGTATTTGGACAGCCCACAACTATGGCTACACCTTC	CIWTAHNYGYTF
-	-	TRBV5-6	17	TRBJ2-4	TGTGCCAGCAGCTTGGTGGCAGGGGAGATAGCCAAAAACATTCAGTACTTC	CASSLVAGEIAKNIQYF
-	once	TRBV25-1	9	TRBJ2-7	TGTGCCAGTCGGTACGAGCAGTACTTC	CASRYEQYF
TRBD1	once	TRBV6-5	14	TRBJ1-2	TGTGCCAGCAGCCGGGACAGAGACAACTATGGCTACACCTTC	CASSRDRDNYGYTF
-	-	TRBV7-3	16	TRBJ2-2	TGTGCCAGCAGCTTCACAGTAGACACGAACACCGGGGAGCTGTTTTTT	CASSFTVDTNTGELFF
TRBD1	-	TRBV19	15	TRBJ1-2	TGTGCCCCGACCCCGGACAGGGGGACTAACTATGGCTACACCTTC	CAPTPDRGTNYGYTF
-	-	TRBV6-5	13	TRBJ1-3	TGTGCCAGCCAGGCGGGTTTCGGAAACACCATATATTTT	CASQAGFGNTIYF
-	-	TRBV7-7	14	TRBJ2-2	TGTGCCAGCAGCGCTCAGGAGAACACCGGGGAGCTGTTTTTT	CASSAQENTGELFF
TRBD1	-	TRBV6-5	14	TRBJ2-5	TGTGCCAGCAGTTACAGGACAGGGGAAGAGACCCAGTACTTC	CASSYRTGEETQYF
TRBD1	few	TRBV6-5	15	TRBJ1-2	TGTGCCAGCAGGACTCAGGGGGCTTTTAACTATGGCTACACCTTC	CASRTQGAFNYGYTF
-	-	TRBV3-1/TRBV3-2	14	TRBJ1-2	TGTGCCAGCAGCCCCGGGGAGACTAACTATGGCTACACCTTC	CASSPGETNYGYTF
TRBD2	-	TRBV5-4	17	TRBJ2-3	TGTGCCAGCAGCCGCGGACTAGCGGGGGGGAGCACAGATACGCAGTATTTT	CASSRGLAGGSTDTQYF
-	-	TRBV18	15	TRBJ1-1	TGTGCCAGCTCACCACTTGCGGGGAGGGACACTGAAGCTTTCTTT	CASSPLAGRDTEAFF
TRBD1	-	TRBV27	19	TRBJ2-1	TGTGCCAGCAGTTCTCCAATCAAACTCCGGGACAGGGCCTACAATGAGCAGTTCTTC	CASSSPIKLRDRAYNEQFF
-	few	TRBV6-5	15	TRBJ1-1	TGTGCCAGCAGCTCCGTTCCCGTAGGAGGCACTGAAGCTTTCTTT	CASSSVPVGGTEAFF
-	-	TRBV6-5	15	TRBJ2-6	TGTGCCAGCAGTTACTCGAGGACTGGGGCCAACGTCCTGACTTTC	CASSYSRTGANVLTF
-	-	TRBV30	13	TRBJ1-1	TGTGCCTGGGGCAGGTCAAGGAACACTGAAGCTTTCTTT	CAWGRSRNTEAFF
-	-	TRBV2	17	TRBJ1-4	TGTGCCAGCAGCGAGACACGATTGGGCGATCGGAATGAAAAACTGTTTTTT	CASSETRLGDRNEKLFF
-	-	TRBV19	18	TRBJ1-1	TGTGCCAGTAGTACCGAGGGCCCGGCTTTTCCCATGAACACTGAAGCTTTCTTT	CASSTEGPAFPMNTEAFF
-	once	TRBV30	12	TRBJ1-2	TGTGCCTGGGGTTCGACAGGAGAAGGCTACACCTTC	CAWGSTGEGYTF
-	once	TRBV18	14	TRBJ1-5	TGTGCCAGCACCACTCGGGGTGGGGATCAGCCCCAGCATTTT	CASTTRGGDQPQHF
TRBD1	-	TRBV18	14	TRBJ1-5	TGTGCCAGCTCACCTACAGGGGGGGGTCAGCCCCAGCATTTT	CASSPTGGGQPQHF
TRBD1	once	TRBV12-3/TRBV12-4	11	TRBJ1-2	TGTGCCAGCAGTTACCGGGACAGGGTTAATTTC	CASSYRDRVNF
TRBD1	-	TRBV5-1	13	TRBJ1-2	TGCGCCAGCAGGTTAAATGACAGGGGAGGCTACACCTTC	CASRLNDRGGYTF
-	-	TRBV18	16	TRBJ2-3	TGTGCCAGCACACTACGACAGCAGGGTAGCACAGATACGCAGTATTTT	CASTLRQQGSTDTQYF
TRBD2	-	TRBV6-2/TRBV6-3	20	TRBJ2-6	TGTGCCAGCAGTTACATCGCTGGAGTAGCGGGGGTCTCTGGGGCCAACGTCCTGACTTTC	CASSYIAGVAGVSGANVLTF
-	-	TRBV5-1	16	TRBJ1-1	TGCGCCAGCAGCTTGGTCTTCTCAGGGAAAAACACTGAAGCTTTCTTT	CASSLVFSGKNTEAFF
TRBD2	-	TRBV30	15	TRBJ2-7	TGTGCCTGGAATAGCGGGGGGCCTTCCCCCTACGAGCAGTACTTC	CAWNSGGPSPYEQYF
-	once	TRBV27	14	TRBJ1-2	TGTGCCAGCAGTTCAGACAGAATCAACTATGGCTACACCTTC	CASSSDRINYGYTF
-	once	TRBV7-3	13	TRBJ1-2	TGTGCCAGCAGCTTAGAGAATAACTATGGCTACACCTTC	CASSLENNYGYTF